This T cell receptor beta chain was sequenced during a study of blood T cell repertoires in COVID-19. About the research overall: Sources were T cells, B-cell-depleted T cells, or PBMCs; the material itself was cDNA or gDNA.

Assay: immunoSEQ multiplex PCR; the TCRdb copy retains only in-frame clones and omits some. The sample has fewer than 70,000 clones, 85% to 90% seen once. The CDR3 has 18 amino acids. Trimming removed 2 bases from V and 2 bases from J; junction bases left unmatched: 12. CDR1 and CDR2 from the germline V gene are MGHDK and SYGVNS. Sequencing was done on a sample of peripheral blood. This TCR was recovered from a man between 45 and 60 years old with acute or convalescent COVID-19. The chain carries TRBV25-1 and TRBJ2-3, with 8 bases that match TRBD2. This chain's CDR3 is CASSEKPSGSVNTDTQYF. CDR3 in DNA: TGTGCCAGCAGTGAAAAGCCCAGCGGGAGTGTCAACACAGATACGCAGTATTTT.